A few counts support the clone carrying this T cell receptor beta chain. Antigen: not known. Germline lookup yields CDR1 DFQATT and CDR2 SNEGSKA (reference sequence). V lost 6 bases, J lost 8 bases, and 16 bases lay in between. CDR3 length: 12 residues. The record originates from a study of T cells after yellow fever vaccination. Study observations and caveats: A weaker but faster secondary response was observed, peaking on day 5 versus 15.

The study made its TCR cDNA through 5'RACE template switching. That step introduced a universal primer site along with UMIs. TCRdb reanalysed the 5' RACE reads using MiXCR and keeps one entry per CDR3 protein. The sample has about 300,000 distinct CDR3 sequences, approximately 10% seen once. The chain joins TRBV20-1 to TRBJ1-2, with a tentative D call TRBD1 (6 bases). This specimen consisted of CD4+ T cells sorted from PBMCs, obtained 5 days after the yellow fever booster vaccination. This sequence was found in a man aged 18-30 years who received the YFV17D yellow fever vaccine. CDR3 nucleotides: TGCAGTGCCGGCCCTACCCAGGGGGGCTACACCTTC. This codes for CSAGPTQGGYTF.